This T cell receptor (beta chain) was sequenced for a study of T cell clonotyping in hematopoietic cell transplantation. Study-wide background: Recipients' pretransplant samples followed cytoreduction. General study results and limits: Broader posttransplant TCR repertoire diversity was predicted by graft donor and pretransplant recipient Inverse Simpson Index values. Recipient TCR diversity dropped after transplant; expanded clonotypes rose from day 30 to 180. At the given depth, recipient repertoires were over 95% de novo clonotypes.

Notes on this clone: Antigen: not known.

Time point defined: recipient sample about 28 days before transplant, after cytoreduction. V dropped 0 bases and J dropped 0 bases, with 6 bases sitting between them. The CDR3 contains 14 residues. Germline assignment: CDR1 SGDLS and CDR2 YYNGEE. The assay was immunoSEQ multiplex PCR, and TCRdb's table has in-frame clones only and misses some. The repertoire holds 75,000 to 95,000 clones, almost 97% seen once, with 1.5% to 2% in the top ten. This TCR was sampled from a woman in her 50s with acute myeloid leukemia. Some clones in this sample may be carry-over from other donors' samples. J is TRBJ1-2 and V is TRBV9; tentatively, D is TRBD1 (5 bases). The source material was peripheral blood mononuclear cells, sampled before stem cell transplant. The CDR3 protein is CASSVGQSNYGYTF. The CDR3 DNA follows: TGTGCCAGCAGCGTAGGACAGTCTAACTATGGCTACACCTTC.